Listed here are 15 T cell receptor beta chains from one sample, sequenced in a study of beta chain features in type 1 diabetes. Findings and limits, study-wide: Shorter TCRB CDR3s, moderately but significantly so, were found in Type 1 diabetes patients in all four CD4+ subsets.

Their cognate antigens are unknown. The study reverse transcribed the entire isolated RNA, so it sequenced expressed TCRB transcripts. Some clones are missing from TCRdb's copy, which holds only in-frame ones; the method was immunoSEQ multiplex PCR. This sample carries about 660,000 clones, over 13% of them seen once, and the ten largest clones take 0.035% to 0.04%. The sequencing sample was made of naive CD4+ T cells from blood. These receptors all stem from a man between 18 and 35 years old with type 1 diabetes.

The chain recombines TRBV7-6 with TRBJ2-6; D uncertain. In germline, CDR1 is SGHVS, CDR2 FNYEAQ. CDR3 length: 16 amino acids. Trimming cost V 1 base and J 0 bases, with 7 bases left between them. The CDR3 DNA sequence: TGTGCCAGCAGCTTAGTTGGGAACTCTGGGGCCAACGTCCTGACTTTC. It is translated as CASSLVGNSGANVLTF.

The table lists this clone with a few counts. The V call is TRBV28, the J call TRBJ1-4; no firm D call. The germline V gene has CDR1 MDHEN and CDR2 SYDVKM. This CDR3 is built from 12 residues. V lost 5 bases and J 5 bases, leaving 6 bases between the germline ends. In nucleotides, the CDR3 is TGTGCCAGCAGTAGTAAGAATGAAAAACTGTTTTTT. Protein: CASSSKNEKLFF. The full variable domain, its missing parts supplied by reference TRBV28 and TRBJ1-4, is DVKVTQSSRYLVKRTGEKVFLECVQDMDHENMFWYRQDPGLGLRLIYFSYDVKMKEKGDIPEGYSVSREKKERFSLILESASTNQTSMYLCASSSKNEKLFFGSGTQLSVL.

V gene TRBV9 combines with J gene TRBJ1-1; no firm D call. V lost 3 bases, J lost 0 bases, and 12 bases lay in between. Germline V lookup: CDR1 SGDLS, CDR2 YYNGEE. The CDR3 totals 15 residues. The CDR3 sequence: CASSGSGRLNTEAFF. The CDR3 region has the DNA TGTGCCAGCAGCGGCAGTGGACGCTTGAACACTGAAGCTTTCTTT.

The chain combines TRBV9 with TRBJ2-1, with TRBD2 matching over 13 bases. J lost 7 bases, V lost 3 bases, and 13 bases had no gene match. From germline, CDR1 is SGDLS and CDR2 YYNGEE. The CDR3 has 18 residues. Here the CDR3 DNA reads TGTGCCAGCAGCGCCGCCCCACCGACTAGCGGGAGGAGTAATGAGCAGTTCTTC. It codes for CASSAAPPTSGRSNEQFF.

This clone was picked up a small number of times. The rearrangement joins TRBV15 to TRBJ1-5; TRBD1 is a possible D gene (6 bases). V lost 7 bases and J 6 bases, leaving 13 bases between the germline ends. The CDR3 has 13 residues. CDR1 and CDR2 from the germline V gene are LNHNV and YYDKDF (reference sequence). The CDR3 loop reads CATTGGYGQPQHF. The CDR3 DNA is TGTGCCACCACGGGGGGCTATGGTCAGCCCCAGCATTTT.

This chain links TRBV28 with TRBJ2-1; possibly TRBD2 for D (6 bases). CDR3 length: 14 amino acids. Trimming left V 6 bases short and J 0 bases short, with 9 bases between. From germline, CDR1 is MDHEN and CDR2 SYDVKM. The CDR3 bases are TGTGCCAGCAGGGGGGAGGACTCCTACAATGAGCAGTTCTTC. It encodes CASRGEDSYNEQFF. Supplemented by reference TRBV28 and TRBJ2-1, the full variable domain reads DVKVTQSSRYLVKRTGEKVFLECVQDMDHENMFWYRQDPGLGLRLIYFSYDVKMKEKGDIPEGYSVSREKKERFSLILESASTNQTSMYLCASRGEDSYNEQFFGPGTRLTVL.

This clone was counted only a few times. The rearrangement uses TRBV29-1 and TRBJ2-3, with D maybe TRBD2 (7 bases). Germline-derived CDR1 and CDR2 are SQVTM and ANQGSEA. Trimming removed 4 bases at V and 3 bases at J, with 14 bases between. The CDR3 is 14 residues long. CDR3 bases: TGCAGCGTTGGAGGGGGGGGCGAAACAGATACGCAGTATTTT. It specifies CSVGGGGETDTQYF.

The chain joins TRBV7-2 to TRBJ1-2; 7 bases agree with TRBD1. The germline CDR1 and CDR2 sequences are SGHTA and FQGNSA. The ends lost 4 bases at V and 1 base at J; junction bases unmatched: 9. This CDR3 is 16 amino acids long. CDR3 amino acids: CASSSGGQASNYGYTF. The CDR3 DNA reads TGTGCCAGCAGCTCCGGTGGACAGGCCAGTAACTATGGCTACACCTTC.

The rearrangement joins TRBV5-4 to TRBJ2-5; D remains ambiguous. Germline V gene lookup returns CDR1 SGHNT and CDR2 YYREEE (reference sequence). The CDR3 runs to 13 residues. V was trimmed by 4 bases and J by 1 base, leaving 8 bases between them. The chain's CDR3 is CASSGLAQETQYF. The CDR3 DNA sequence: TGTGCCAGCAGCGGGCTGGCCCAAGAGACCCAGTACTTC.

Concerning this clone: The sample contains more than one DNA sequence encoding this CDR3. V and J are TRBV5-1 and TRBJ2-7; D gene ambiguous. This CDR3 comprises 12 residues. Germline values: CDR1 SGHRS, CDR2 YFSETQ. V was clipped by 3 bases and J by 0 bases, with 4 bases between them. CDR3 nucleotides: TGCGCCAGCAGCTCTAGCTCCTACGAGCAGTACTTC. This sequence encodes CASSSSSYEQYF.

This clone was observed a few times. The gene calls are TRBV4-3 and TRBJ1-2, with 9 positions matching TRBD1. V dropped 5 bases and J dropped 3; count of bases not matched to a gene: 4. Germline CDR1 reads LGHNA; CDR2 reads YSLEER. CDR3 length equals 14 residues. The CDR3 sequence: CASSCTGGDYGYTF. CDR3 in DNA: TGCGCCAGCAGCTGTACAGGGGGCGACTATGGCTACACCTTC.

The chain has TRBV7-3 and TRBJ2-1, with D possibly matching TRBD2 (5 bases). Germline V gene data show CDR1 as SGHTA and CDR2 as FQGTGA. The length of the CDR3 is 11 residues. Trimming removed 6 bases from V and 10 bases from J, with 10 bases in between. CDR3 amino acids: CASSLTGEQFF. DNA of the CDR3: TGTGCCAGCAGTCTAACGGGGGAGCAGTTCTTC.

The chain is built from TRBV28 and TRBJ2-7; D is undetermined. Trimming pared 2 bases from V and 4 bases from J, leaving 9 bases between. The CDR3 extends over 13 amino acids. Germline assignment: CDR1 MDHEN and CDR2 SYDVKM. The CDR3 region has the DNA TGTGCCAGCAGTTTAGACACGCCATACGAGCAGTACTTC. This translates into CASSLDTPYEQYF. Full variable domain (missing parts from reference TRBV28 and TRBJ2-7): DVKVTQSSRYLVKRTGEKVFLECVQDMDHENMFWYRQDPGLGLRLIYFSYDVKMKEKGDIPEGYSVSREKKERFSLILESASTNQTSMYLCASSLDTPYEQYFGPGTRLTVT.

This clone was counted between two and nine times. The gene calls are TRBV30 and TRBJ2-5; TRBD1 might be the D (6 bases). The CDR3 sequence is 14 residues long. In germline, CDR1 is GTSNPN, CDR2 SVGIG (reference sequence). With 3 bases removed from V and 2 bases from J, the gap between germline ends came to 13 bases. CDR3 protein: CAWSQGQIQETQYF. Written as DNA, the CDR3 is TGTGCCTGGAGCCAAGGACAGATACAAGAGACCCAGTACTTC. The whole variable domain, filled in from reference TRBV30 and TRBJ2-5, reads SQTIHQWPATLVQPVGSPLSLECTVEGTSNPNLYWYRQAAGRGLQLLFYSVGIGQISSEVPQNLSASRPQDRQFILSSKKLLLSDSGFYLCAWSQGQIQETQYFGPGTRLLVL.

V usage is TRBV4-3 and J usage is TRBJ2-3; perhaps D is TRBD1 or TRBD2 (5 bases each). CDR3 size: 15 residues. The ends were cut back, 0 bases at V and 7 bases at J, with 14 bases in the middle. Germline V gives CDR1 LGHNA, CDR2 YSLEER. Written as DNA, the CDR3 is TGCGCCAGCAGCCAAGAAGGGACCCTGCTTTATACGCAGTATTTT. This codes for CASSQEGTLLYTQYF.